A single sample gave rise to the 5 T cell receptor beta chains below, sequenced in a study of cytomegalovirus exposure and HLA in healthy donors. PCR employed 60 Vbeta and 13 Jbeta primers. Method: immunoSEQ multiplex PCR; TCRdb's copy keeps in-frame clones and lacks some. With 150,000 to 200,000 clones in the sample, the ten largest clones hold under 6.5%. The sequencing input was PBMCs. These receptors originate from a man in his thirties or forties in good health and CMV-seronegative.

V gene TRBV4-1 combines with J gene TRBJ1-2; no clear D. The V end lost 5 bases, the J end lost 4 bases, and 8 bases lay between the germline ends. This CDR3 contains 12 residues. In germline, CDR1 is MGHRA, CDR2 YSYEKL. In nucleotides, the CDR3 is TGCGCCAGCAGCTACGGGAGCTATGGCTACACCTTC. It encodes CASSYGSYGYTF.

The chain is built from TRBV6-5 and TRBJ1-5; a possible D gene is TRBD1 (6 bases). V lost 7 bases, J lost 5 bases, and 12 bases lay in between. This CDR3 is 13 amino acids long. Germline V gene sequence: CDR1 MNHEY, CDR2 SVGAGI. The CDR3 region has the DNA TGTGCCAGCACGGGGGGCCGGGATCAGCCCCAGCATTTT. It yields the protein CASTGGRDQPQHF.

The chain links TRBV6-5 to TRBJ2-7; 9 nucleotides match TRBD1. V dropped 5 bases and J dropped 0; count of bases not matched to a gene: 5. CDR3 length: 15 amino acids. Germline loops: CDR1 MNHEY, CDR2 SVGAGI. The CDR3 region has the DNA TGTGCCAGCAGTCCGGGACAGGGCAGCTCCTACGAGCAGTACTTC. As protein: CASSPGQGSSYEQYF.

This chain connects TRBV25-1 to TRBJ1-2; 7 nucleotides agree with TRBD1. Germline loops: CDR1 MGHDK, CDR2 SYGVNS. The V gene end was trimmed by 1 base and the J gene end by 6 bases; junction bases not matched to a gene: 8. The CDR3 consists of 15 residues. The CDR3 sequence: CASSESSPGGDGYTF. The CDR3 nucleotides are TGTGCCAGCAGTGAATCCTCTCCAGGGGGAGATGGCTACACCTTC.

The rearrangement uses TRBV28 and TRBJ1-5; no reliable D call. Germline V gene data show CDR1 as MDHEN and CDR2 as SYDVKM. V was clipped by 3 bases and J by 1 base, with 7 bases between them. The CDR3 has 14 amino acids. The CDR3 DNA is TGTGCCAGCAGTTTGTGGAGAAGCAATCAGCCCCAGCATTTT. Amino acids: CASSLWRSNQPQHF.